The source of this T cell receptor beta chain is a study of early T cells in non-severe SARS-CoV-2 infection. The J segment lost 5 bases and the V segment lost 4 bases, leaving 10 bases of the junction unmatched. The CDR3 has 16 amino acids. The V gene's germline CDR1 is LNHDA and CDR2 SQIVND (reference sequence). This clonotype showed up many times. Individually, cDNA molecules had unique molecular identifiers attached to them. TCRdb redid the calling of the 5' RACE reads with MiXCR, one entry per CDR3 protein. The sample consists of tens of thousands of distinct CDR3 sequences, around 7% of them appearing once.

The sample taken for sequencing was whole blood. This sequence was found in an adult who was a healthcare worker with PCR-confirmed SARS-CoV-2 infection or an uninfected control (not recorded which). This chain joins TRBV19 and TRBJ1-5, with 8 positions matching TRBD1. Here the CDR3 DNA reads TGTGCCAGTAGTACCCTGACAGGGGCGGTCTATCAGCCCCAGCATTTT. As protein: CASSTLTGAVYQPQHF.